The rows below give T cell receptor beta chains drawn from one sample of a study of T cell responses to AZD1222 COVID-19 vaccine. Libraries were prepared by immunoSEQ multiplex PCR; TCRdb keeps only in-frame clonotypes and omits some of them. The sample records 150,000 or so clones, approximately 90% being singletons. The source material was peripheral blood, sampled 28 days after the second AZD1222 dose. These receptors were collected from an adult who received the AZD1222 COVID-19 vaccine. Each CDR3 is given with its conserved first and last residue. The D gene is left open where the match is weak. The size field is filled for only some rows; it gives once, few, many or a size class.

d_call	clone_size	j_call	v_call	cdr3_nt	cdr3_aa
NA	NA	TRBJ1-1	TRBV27	TGTGCCAGCAGTTTAAGGGGACTTTGGAACACTGAAGCTTTCTTT	CASSLRGLWNTEAFF
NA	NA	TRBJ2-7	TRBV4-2	TGTGCCAGCAGCCAGCGGACAGCCTACGAGCAGTACTTC	CASSQRTAYEQYF
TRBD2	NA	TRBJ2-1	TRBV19	TGTGCCAGTAGTCCGGGGGGGACAACTTACAATGAGCAGTTCTTC	CASSPGGTTYNEQFF
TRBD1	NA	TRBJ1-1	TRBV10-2	TGCGCCAGCAGTCCTCAGACAGGGGCGAACACTGAAGCTTTCTTT	CASSPQTGANTEAFF
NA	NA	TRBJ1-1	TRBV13	TGTGCCAGCAGGTGGAGGACTGAAGCTTTCTTT	CASRWRTEAFF
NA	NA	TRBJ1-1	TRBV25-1	TGTGCCAGCAGTGGCCTCACATCGAACACTGAAGCTTTCTTT	CASSGLTSNTEAFF
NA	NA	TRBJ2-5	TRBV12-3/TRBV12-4	TGTGCCAGCAGTGGCAGCCTCGCGACCCAGTACTTC	CASSGSLATQYF
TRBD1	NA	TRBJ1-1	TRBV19	TGTGCCAGTAGTGGGACAGGGGATAGGAACACTGAAGCTTTCTTT	CASSGTGDRNTEAFF
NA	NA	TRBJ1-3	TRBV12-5	TGTGCTAGTGGTTTCCCATCCTCAATCGGAAACACCATATATTTT	CASGFPSSIGNTIYF
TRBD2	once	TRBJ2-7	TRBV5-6	TGTGCCAGCAGCTTCGGACTAGCGGGAGGAGAGCAGTACTTC	CASSFGLAGGEQYF
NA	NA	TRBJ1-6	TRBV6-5	TGTGCCAGCAGCTACACCACAGGGACTAATTCACCCCTCCACTTT	CASSYTTGTNSPLHF
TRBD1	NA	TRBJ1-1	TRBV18	TGTGCCAGCTCAATACGACAGGGGTTGGGGAACACTGAAGCTTTCTTT	CASSIRQGLGNTEAFF
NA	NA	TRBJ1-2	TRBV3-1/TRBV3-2	TGTGCCAGCAGCCAAGCGGCAGGAGTAGGGGATGGCTACACCTTC	CASSQAAGVGDGYTF
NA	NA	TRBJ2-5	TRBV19	TGTGCCAGTAGTCCCGGGGTAGAAGAGACCCAGTACTTC	CASSPGVEETQYF
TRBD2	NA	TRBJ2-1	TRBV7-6	TGTGCCAGCAGCCTACCATCTAGCGGGTACAATGAGCAGTTCTTC	CASSLPSSGYNEQFF
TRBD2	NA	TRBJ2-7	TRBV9	TGTGCCAGCAGCGTAGGGACTAGCGGGACCTACGAGCAGTACTTC	CASSVGTSGTYEQYF
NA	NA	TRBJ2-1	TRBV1	TGCACCAGCAGCCAAGGAATATGGGAGCGGGAGCACTACAATGAGCAGTTCTTC	CTSSQGIWEREHYNEQFF
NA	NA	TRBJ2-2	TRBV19	TGTGCCAGTAGTATCGGCCAACAGAACACCGGGGAGCTGTTTTTT	CASSIGQQNTGELFF
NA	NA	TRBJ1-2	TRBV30	TGTGCCTGGAACCTCGACTTGACAGTCAGCTATGGCTACACCTTC	CAWNLDLTVSYGYTF
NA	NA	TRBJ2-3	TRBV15	TGTGCCACCAGCAGCCGGCAAGCAGATACGCAGTATTTT	CATSSRQADTQYF
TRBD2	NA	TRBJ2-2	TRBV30	TGTGCCTGGACGGCGGGAGGGCCCGGGGAGCTGTTTTTT	CAWTAGGPGELFF
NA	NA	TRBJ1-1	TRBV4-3	TGCGCCAGCAGCCAAGTTACAGAAGCGGAAACTGAAGCTTTCTTT	CASSQVTEAETEAFF
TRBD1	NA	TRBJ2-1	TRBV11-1	TGTGCCAGCAGCCCTGTGGTGGGACAGAAGCAGTTCTTC	CASSPVVGQKQFF
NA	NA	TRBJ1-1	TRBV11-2	TGTGCCAGCAGTCTTACTCGTGGGGCTGAAGCTTTCTTT	CASSLTRGAEAFF
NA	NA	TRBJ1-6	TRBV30	TGTGCCTGGAGTGGACAGGATAATTCACCCCTCCACTTT	CAWSGQDNSPLHF